Each of the 8 T cell receptor beta chains below was sequenced from the same sample in a study of shared clonotypes between healthy human individuals. Repertoires were generated with immunoSEQ multiplex PCR, while TCRdb's copy carries only in-frame clones and drops some. Here the sample spans hundreds of thousands of clones, about 96% being singletons. Positive CCR7 selection of CD45RO-negative cells yielded the naive CD8 cells, and terminally differentiated effector memory CD45RA+ cells were excluded. Sequencing input: naive CD8+ T cells sorted from blood. These receptors all stem from a woman in her thirties in good health.

J is TRBJ2-1 and V is TRBV19, with unresolved D. The V end was cut by 7 bases, the J end by 0 bases, with 10 bases between. CDR3 length equals 14 residues. Germline V gene data show CDR1 as LNHDA and CDR2 as SQIVND (reference sequence). The CDR3 DNA reads TGTGCCAGTAACTACCGTAGCTCCTACAATGAGCAGTTCTTC. This codes for CASNYRSSYNEQFF.

This chain connects TRBV29-1 to TRBJ2-7; D perhaps matches TRBD2 (5 bases). Per the germline V gene, CDR1 is SQVTM and CDR2 is ANQGSEA. The CDR3 sequence is 13 residues long. Trimming took off 5 bases at V and 4 bases at J, with 15 bases between the two ends. The CDR3 sequence is CSVQDSHPYEQYF. CDR3 sequence (DNA): TGCAGCGTTCAGGACTCCCACCCTTACGAGCAGTACTTC.

The chain joins TRBV28 to TRBJ1-2, with a possible D match to TRBD1 (5 bases). Trimming pared 6 bases from V and 5 bases from J, leaving 13 bases between. Germline CDR1 is MDHEN and CDR2 is SYDVKM. The CDR3 contains 13 residues. This chain's CDR3 is CASSPGLVYGYTF. CDR3 DNA sequence: TGTGCCAGCAGCCCGGGACTGGTTTATGGCTACACCTTC.

V is TRBV27 and J is TRBJ2-7; D remains unclear. Per the germline V gene, CDR1 is MNHEY and CDR2 is SMNVEV (reference sequence). The CDR3 contains 10 residues. The germline V and J ends were trimmed by 7 bases and 1 base, with 2 bases remaining between them. The CDR3, as DNA: TGTGCCAGCAATTCCTACGAGCAGTACTTC. The encoded protein is CASNSYEQYF.

This chain uses TRBV7-8 with TRBJ2-7, with 10 bases lining up with TRBD1. Germline V gene sequence: CDR1 SGHVS, CDR2 FQNEAQ. CDR3 length: 19 residues. With 6 bases clipped from V and 1 base from J, the junction kept 18 bases outside the gene matches. The CDR3 nucleotides are TGTGCCAGCAGACATAGTGAAGGGACAGGGGACCTACCGTCCTACGAGCAGTACTTC. It translates to CASRHSEGTGDLPSYEQYF.

V is TRBV5-4 and J is TRBJ1-1; the D is unclear. Trimming removed 1 base from V and 1 base from J, with 5 bases in between. CDR1 SGHNT and CDR2 YYREEE come from the germline V gene (reference sequence). The CDR3 is 13 residues long. CDR3 amino acids: CASSLTPNTEAFF. As DNA, the CDR3 is TGTGCCAGCAGCTTGACCCCGAACACTGAAGCTTTCTTT.

J is TRBJ2-4 and V is TRBV7-9; D gene ambiguous. Germline-derived CDR1 and CDR2 are SEHNR and FQNEAQ (reference sequence). The CDR3 runs 16 residues. Trimming stripped 4 bases from V and 7 bases from J, with 20 bases between. CDR3 region: CASSSQNYRSPNIQYF. In DNA, the CDR3 is TGTGCCAGCAGCTCACAAAACTATCGGAGCCCGAACATTCAGTACTTC. Drawing the rest from reference TRBV7-9 and TRBJ2-4, the complete variable domain is DTGVSQNPRHKITKRGQNVTFRCDPISEHNRLYWYRQTLGQGPEFLTYFQNEAQLEKSRLLSDRFSAERPKGSFSTLEIQRTEQGDSAMYLCASSSQNYRSPNIQYFGAGTRLSVL.

The chain uses TRBV18 and TRBJ2-7; D perhaps matches TRBD2 (5 bases). V was cut by 5 bases and J by 6 bases, with 11 bases left in between. This CDR3 has 12 residues. Germline CDR1 reads KGHSH; CDR2 reads LQKENI. In DNA form, the CDR3 reads TGTGCCAGCTCAGCGGGCCGTTCCGAGCAGTACTTC. It specifies CASSAGRSEQYF. The complete variable domain, with remaining parts taken from reference TRBV18 and TRBJ2-7, reads NAGVMQNPRHLVRRRGQEARLRCSPMKGHSHVYWYRQLPEEGLKFMVYLQKENIIDESGMPKERFSAEFPKEGPSILRIQQVVRGDSAAYFCASSAGRSEQYFGPGTRLTVT.